Listed here are 16 T cell receptor beta chains from one sample, sequenced in a study of cytomegalovirus exposure and HLA in healthy donors. The PCR had 60 Vbeta and 13 Jbeta primers. The assay was immunoSEQ multiplex PCR, and TCRdb's table has in-frame clones only and misses some. The data hold 120,000 or so clones, with about 80% observed a single time. Specimen: PBMCs. The origin of the receptors is a man younger than 30 in good health and CMV-seronegative.

V gene TRBV4-2 combines with J gene TRBJ2-5; 7 bases are shared with TRBD2. The J segment lost 2 bases and the V segment lost 4 bases, leaving 7 bases of the junction unmatched. CDR1 is LGHNA and CDR2 is YNFKEQ in the germline V gene. The CDR3 is made up of 15 amino acids. The DNA of the CDR3 is TGTGCCAGCAGCCTCGGGGGGACGGAACAAGAGACCCAGTACTTC. Residues: CASSLGGTEQETQYF.

In regard to this clone: A read error may produce the germline difference seen at one junction end. V and J are TRBV7-9 and TRBJ2-7, with D possibly TRBD1 on 5 matching bases. CDR3 size: 14 residues. CDR1 is SEHNR and CDR2 is FQNEAQ in the germline V gene (reference sequence). CDR3 in DNA: TGTTCCAGCAGCTTAGACGTGACAGCCTACGAGCAGTACTTC. This translates into CSSSLDVTAYEQYF.

The rearrangement joins TRBV15 to TRBJ2-7; maybe TRBD2 (7 bases). The CDR3 spans 16 residues. Germline V CDR1 and CDR2: LNHNV, YYDKDF (reference sequence). V was clipped by 5 bases and J by 1 base, with 18 bases between them. The CDR3 spells CATSRGGEGQSYEQYF. For the CDR3, the DNA is TGTGCCACCAGCCGAGGGGGGGAGGGGCAATCCTACGAGCAGTACTTC. The variable domain in full, completed from reference TRBV15 and TRBJ2-7, reads DAMVIQNPRYQVTQFGKPVTLSCSQTLNHNVMYWYQQKSSQAPKLLFHYYDKDFNNEADTPDNFQSRRPNTSFCFLDIRSPGLGDTAMYLCATSRGGEGQSYEQYFGPGTRLTVT.

CDR3 protein: CASSQGVPRGGRNEQFF. The CDR3 DNA sequence: TGTGCCAGCAGCCAAGGAGTCCCTCGCGGGGGGAGGAATGAGCAGTTCTTC. The V gene is TRBV4-2, the J gene TRBJ2-1; 8 bases map to TRBD2. Unmatched junction bases numbered 12, after V lost 1 base and J lost 7 bases. Looked up from germline, CDR1 is LGHNA and CDR2 is YNFKEQ. This CDR3 is built from 17 residues.

This rearrangement joins TRBV19 to TRBJ1-1; 8 bases are a match to TRBD1. Germline CDR1 reads LNHDA; CDR2 reads SQIVND (reference sequence). CDR3 length: 16 residues. After removal of 8 bases from V and 3 bases from J, the junction contained 14 bases not matched to a gene. This CDR3 is CASLGWQGASDTEAFF. The CDR3 coding sequence is TGTGCCAGTCTGGGGTGGCAGGGGGCGTCTGACACTGAAGCTTTCTTT.

This clone appeared once. This chain links TRBV18 with TRBJ2-7; TRBD1 agrees at 8 bases. Trimming removed 3 bases from V and 0 bases from J; junction bases left unmatched: 13. The CDR3 length is 18 residues. The V gene's germline CDR1 is KGHSH and CDR2 LQKENI. DNA for the CDR3: TGTGCCAGCTCACCCCGACTTGAGGACAGGGCTAACTCCTACGAGCAGTACTTC. Amino acids: CASSPRLEDRANSYEQYF.

V and J are TRBV7-2 and TRBJ2-1; D not certain. This CDR3 contains 14 residues. The V end was cut by 1 base, the J end by 8 bases, with 12 bases between. Germline CDR1 and CDR2: SGHTA and FQGNSA. The chain's CDR3 is CASSLGAKIDEQFF. In DNA, the CDR3 is TGTGCCAGCAGCTTAGGGGCTAAGATCGATGAGCAGTTCTTC.

V is TRBV7-8 and J is TRBJ2-1, with 9 bases lining up with TRBD2. CDR3 length: 17 residues. J gave up 4 bases and V 5 bases, and 12 bases lay outside the gene matches. Germline CDR1 reads SGHVS; CDR2 reads FQNEAQ. CDR3: CASSQWQRGASYNEQFF. The CDR3 DNA follows: TGTGCCAGCAGCCAGTGGCAGCGGGGGGCATCTTACAATGAGCAGTTCTTC.

This clone has just one count. This chain joins TRBV9 and TRBJ1-2; tentatively, D is TRBD1 (6 bases). In germline, CDR1 is SGDLS, CDR2 YYNGEE. The CDR3 contains 15 residues. The V end was cut by 0 bases, the J end by 8 bases, with 17 bases between. The CDR3, as DNA: TGTGCCAGCAGCGTAGTTAGGGACACAAAGGGGGGCTACACCTTC. This codes for CASSVVRDTKGGYTF.

CDR3 sequence reads: CASRWIASASYEQYF. Here the CDR3 DNA reads TGTGCCAGCAGATGGATAGCAAGTGCTTCCTACGAGCAGTACTTC. The V call is TRBV27, the J call TRBJ2-7, with D unresolved. The V and J ends lost 6 bases and 1 base respectively, with 16 bases between them. The germline CDR1 and CDR2 sequences are MNHEY and SMNVEV (reference sequence). The length of the CDR3 is 15 residues.

The chain couples TRBV5-6 to TRBJ2-1; tentatively, D is TRBD1 (5 bases). Per germline, CDR1 SGHDT and CDR2 YYEEEE. CDR3 length: 14 residues. Trimming left V 4 bases short and J 4 bases short, with 12 bases between. This chain's CDR3 is CASSMNRLYNEQFF. In nucleotides, the CDR3 is TGTGCCAGCAGCATGAACAGGTTGTACAATGAGCAGTTCTTC.

The rearrangement joins TRBV5-4 to TRBJ1-2, with D possibly TRBD1 on 6 matching bases. CDR1 is SGHNT and CDR2 is YYREEE in the germline V gene (reference sequence). V was cut by 4 bases and J by 4 bases, with 17 bases left in between. This CDR3 spans 15 amino acids. The CDR3: CASSLPRQAAYGYTF. For the CDR3, the DNA is TGTGCCAGCAGCCTCCCGAGACAGGCGGCCTATGGCTACACCTTC.

This chain joins TRBV6-6 and TRBJ1-5; 7 bases align to TRBD1. There are 16 residues in the CDR3. V was pared by 2 bases and J by 0 bases, with 4 bases of the junction left unmatched. Germline assignment: CDR1 MNHNY and CDR2 SVGAGI (reference sequence). DNA for the CDR3: TGTGCCAGCAGTTACCCGCGACAGGGTAGCAATCAGCCCCAGCATTTT. Translating it yields CASSYPRQGSNQPQHF.

In this sample, this clone turned up once. The CDR3 nucleotides read TGTGCCAGCAGTGCGGAACCCGGGGGCAATGAGCAGTTCTTC. The encoded protein is CASSAEPGGNEQFF. The chain is built from TRBV6-1 and TRBJ2-1, with a weak D call TRBD2 (6 bases). Germline lookup yields CDR1 MNHNS and CDR2 SASEGT. The CDR3 has 14 residues. Trimming stripped 4 bases from V and 6 bases from J, with 13 bases between.

V and J are TRBV18 and TRBJ1-1, with 9 bases matching TRBD1. The V gene's germline CDR1 is KGHSH and CDR2 LQKENI. J lost 4 bases, V lost 6 bases, and 6 bases had no gene match. The CDR3 is 14 amino acids. CDR3 region: CASSPGQGTTEAFF. CDR3 DNA sequence: TGTGCCAGCTCGCCCGGACAGGGGACCACTGAAGCTTTCTTT. The full variable domain, its missing parts supplied by reference TRBV18 and TRBJ1-1, is NAGVMQNPRHLVRRRGQEARLRCSPMKGHSHVYWYRQLPEEGLKFMVYLQKENIIDESGMPKERFSAEFPKEGPSILRIQQVVRGDSAAYFCASSPGQGTTEAFFGQGTRLTVV.

The chain combines TRBV15 with TRBJ2-2, with 8 bases lining up with TRBD1. The CDR3 runs 14 residues. Germline assignment: CDR1 LNHNV and CDR2 YYDKDF (reference sequence). Losses at the gene ends were 3 bases for V and 4 bases for J; bases not matched to a gene: 1. CDR3 residues: CATSRDRVTGELFF. The CDR3 DNA sequence: TGTGCCACCAGCAGGGACAGGGTCACCGGGGAGCTGTTTTTT.